Listed here is a single T cell receptor (beta chain). The CDR3 runs to 15 residues. Germline lookup yields CDR1 SGHRS and CDR2 YFSETQ. Trimming took 0 bases from V and 3 from J, leaving 12 bases between them. The data belong to a study of cytotoxic CD8 clonotypes in ibrutinib-treated CLL. Study overall: Timing of response sample collection was a median approximately twelve months after treatment start, with a range of 6 to 36. Mean yields were almost 260,000 productive templates and 94,082 productive rearrangements per sample.

Some clones are missing from TCRdb's copy, which holds only in-frame ones; the method was immunoSEQ multiplex PCR. The table includes 200,000 to 250,000 clones, approximately 70% detected once. Sequencing used PBMCs, obtained after 12 months of ibrutinib treatment. The receptor was isolated from a human donor with chronic lymphocytic leukemia. The J gene is TRBJ2-5, the V gene TRBV5-1; D may be TRBD1 or TRBD2 (5 bases each). CDR3 residues: CASSLGGPIKETQYF. CDR3 nucleotides: TGCGCCAGCAGCTTGGGGGGACCGATTAAAGAGACCCAGTACTTC.